This T cell receptor beta chain was captured by sequencing in a study of shared clonotypes between healthy human individuals. Assay: immunoSEQ multiplex PCR; the TCRdb copy retains only in-frame clones and omits some. The sample lists roughly 300,000 clones; around 87% were seen once. The ends lost 1 base at V and 7 bases at J; junction bases unmatched: 7. This CDR3 spans 14 amino acids. Germline CDR1 is MNHEY and CDR2 is SMNVEV (reference sequence). In CD8 memory, CD45RO+ cells were put together with CCR7-negative CD45RA+ TemRA cells. Overall study results and limits: A few donors had about 5.1% of their naive CD4 clonotypes in common.

In the case of this clone: Its antigen is still unknown.

The sequence was collected from a man younger than 35 in good health. The rearrangement joins TRBV27 to TRBJ2-7; 7 nucleotides agree with TRBD2. Sequencing was done on a sample of memory CD8+ T cells sorted from blood. Specified subset: CD45RO+ cells pooled with CCR7-negative TemRA cells. The CDR3 DNA reads as TGTGCCAGCAGTTTATATGGGGGGGTGGATGAGCAGTACTTC. Encoded protein: CASSLYGGVDEQYF.